This TCR beta chain was sequenced during a study of control samples from healthy donors and cancer patients. The repertoire was sequenced with immunoSEQ multiplex PCR; TCRdb's copy has only in-frame clones and lacks some. The repertoire holds some 130,000 clones, roughly 92% seen once, with less than 7% in the top ten. Germline V lookup: CDR1 SGHNT, CDR2 YENEEA. The CDR3 covers 15 residues. With 3 bases removed from V and 5 bases from J, the gap between germline ends came to 15 bases. The genes are TRBV11-3 and TRBJ2-3; D possibly corresponds to TRBD2 (5 bases). This TCR was sampled from a man aged 18 to 35 in good health. Material: blood. CDR3 bases: TGTGCCAGCAGCTTTTCCGGGTGGGAGAAAGATACGCAGTATTTT. This translates into CASSFSGWEKDTQYF.